The clone carrying this TCR beta chain has only a few counts. Its antigen is undetermined. A second PCR of roughly 7 to 11 cycles used a sample-barcoded 5' primer and a J-beta primer mix. TCRdb independently ran MiXCR on the 5' RACE reads; one entry per CDR3 protein. The table includes roughly 1,500,000 distinct CDR3 sequences, about 31% detected once. This specimen comes from a study of blood T cells in healthy people across ages. General study findings and limits: CMV status of donors was not determined, possibly confounding expanded clonotype changes.

The CDR3 loop spans 15 amino acids. Germline CDR1 is DFQATT and CDR2 is SNEGSKA (reference sequence). The V end lost 0 bases, the J end lost 1 base, and 12 bases lay between the germline ends. The rearrangement links TRBV20-1 to TRBJ1-2; the D gene is possibly TRBD1 (6 bases). The sequenced sample consisted of blood. The clonotype was recovered from a young woman in good health. The CDR3 protein is CSARDWQGINYGYTF. CDR3 coding DNA: TGCAGTGCTAGAGATTGGCAGGGGATTAACTATGGCTACACCTTC.